These 18 T cell receptor beta chains were all obtained from the same sample, sequenced in a study of blood T cell repertoires in COVID-19. Sequenced by immunoSEQ multiplex PCR; TCRdb stores in-frame clones only, minus some. The repertoire consists of just over 250,000 clones, with approximately 86% occurring once and the leading ten covering roughly 9.8%. Sequencing input: peripheral blood. Receptors originate from a man between 40 and 49 years old who had recovered from COVID-19.

This clone was seen at least ten times. CDR3 protein: CASSLRSGHTEAFF. In DNA form, the CDR3 reads TGCGCCAGCAGCTTGCGGTCAGGGCACACTGAAGCTTTCTTT. The rearrangement uses TRBV5-1 and TRBJ1-1; tentatively, D is TRBD1 (5 bases). The germline V and J ends were trimmed by 1 base and 3 bases, with 10 bases remaining between them. CDR1 is SGHRS and CDR2 is YFSETQ in the germline V gene. This CDR3 is built from 14 residues.

V and J are TRBV6-6 and TRBJ2-7, with TRBD1 matching 7 bases. Germline V lookup: CDR1 MNHNY, CDR2 SVGAGI (reference sequence). CDR3 size: 15 residues. V lost 4 bases, J lost 0 bases, and 6 bases stayed unmatched. For the CDR3, the DNA is TGTGCCAGCAGTTTCGACAGGGTGGGCTCCTACGAGCAGTACTTC. It translates to CASSFDRVGSYEQYF.

J is TRBJ2-7 and V is TRBV21-1; the table gives TRBD2 as D, unverified against the DNA. TRBV21-1 represents a pseudogene. The CDR3 has 15 residues. CDR3 residues: CASSKDVAGTYEQYF. CDR3 nucleotides: TGTGCCAGCAGCAAAGACGTAGCGGGAACTTACGAGCAGTACTTC.

The chain recombines TRBV7-9 with TRBJ1-1, with 8 bases fitting TRBD1. This CDR3 is built from 13 residues. J lost 4 bases, V lost 5 bases, and 3 bases had no gene match. The germline V gene has CDR1 SEHNR and CDR2 FQNEAQ (reference sequence). The CDR3 reads CASSQQGGTEAFF. The CDR3 DNA sequence: TGTGCCAGCAGCCAACAGGGGGGCACTGAAGCTTTCTTT.

This clone was observed a single time. V gene TRBV6-2 or TRBV6-3 combines with J gene TRBJ1-2, with D perhaps TRBD1 (6 bases). The V end was cut by 7 bases, the J end by 4 bases, with 16 bases between. The CDR3 sequence is 14 residues long. In germline, CDR1 is MNHEY, CDR2 SVGEGT. DNA for the CDR3: TGTGCCAGCACCCCGACCGGACAGATCTATGGCTACACCTTC. Translated: CASTPTGQIYGYTF.

The count of this clone is one. The chain has TRBV15 and TRBJ2-3; D is unclear. V gave up 0 bases and J gave up 6 bases, with 7 bases separating them. CDR3 size: 13 residues. Germline CDR1 reads LNHNV; CDR2 reads YYDKDF (reference sequence). The CDR3 reads CATSRDRVDTQYF. Here the CDR3 DNA reads TGTGCCACCAGCAGAGATCGGGTGGATACGCAGTATTTT.

The genes are TRBV9 and TRBJ1-1; D is unclear. V lost 0 bases, J lost 5 bases, and 8 bases lay in between. The CDR3 runs to 13 residues. Germline assignment: CDR1 SGDLS and CDR2 YYNGEE. CDR3 residues: CASSVGRKTEAFF. The CDR3 coding sequence is TGTGCCAGCAGCGTAGGCAGGAAGACTGAAGCTTTCTTT.

This chain joins TRBV2 and TRBJ2-7; TRBD1 matches at 7 bases. Germline CDR1 SNHLY, CDR2 FYNNEI. The CDR3 spans 13 residues. Unmatched junction bases numbered 7, after V lost 7 bases and J lost 4 bases. The CDR3 sequence is CASTSDRVYEQYF. DNA for the CDR3: TGTGCCAGCACCTCAGACAGGGTTTACGAGCAGTACTTC. Drawing the rest from reference TRBV2 and TRBJ2-7, the complete variable domain is EPEVTQTPSHQVTQMGQEVILRCVPISNHLYFYWYRQILGQKVEFLVSFYNNEISEKSEIFDDQFSVERPDGSNFTLKIRSTKLEDSAMYFCASTSDRVYEQYFGPGTRLTVT.

This chain connects TRBV28 to TRBJ2-6, with D possibly TRBD2 on 5 matching bases. Per germline, CDR1 MDHEN and CDR2 SYDVKM. There are 17 residues in the CDR3. Deletions cut 9 bases from V and 4 bases from J, with 22 bases between. Written as DNA, the CDR3 is TGTGCCAGTACACCGGTGTTTGGGTCGGGAGGGGCCAACGTCCTGACTTTC. This codes for CASTPVFGSGGANVLTF.

The V gene is TRBV2, the J gene TRBJ2-7; 9 positions agree with TRBD1. The CDR3 runs 15 residues. With 5 bases clipped from V and 1 base from J, the junction kept 6 bases outside the gene matches. Germline CDR1 reads SNHLY; CDR2 reads FYNNEI. The CDR3 DNA is TGTGCCAGCAGTTTAGGGACAGGGCCTTCCTACGAGCAGTACTTC. Residues: CASSLGTGPSYEQYF. Drawing the rest from reference TRBV2 and TRBJ2-7, the complete variable domain is EPEVTQTPSHQVTQMGQEVILRCVPISNHLYFYWYRQILGQKVEFLVSFYNNEISEKSEIFDDQFSVERPDGSNFTLKIRSTKLEDSAMYFCASSLGTGPSYEQYFGPGTRLTVT.

This rearrangement joins TRBV6-2 or TRBV6-3 to TRBJ2-2; tentative D call: TRBD1 (5 bases). The V and J ends lost 3 bases and 5 bases respectively, with 7 bases between them. Germline V gene data show CDR1 as MNHEY and CDR2 as SVGEGT. The CDR3 loop spans 13 amino acids. CDR3 bases: TGTGCCAGCAGTTATCCAGGGACCGGGGAGCTGTTTTTT. This encodes CASSYPGTGELFF.

The chain links TRBV19 to TRBJ2-2; possible D gene TRBD1, 6 bases. Trimming pared 3 bases from V and 1 base from J, leaving 12 bases between. This CDR3 is 16 amino acids long. CDR1 is LNHDA and CDR2 is SQIVND in the germline V gene (reference sequence). The CDR3 here is CASSIQGRRNTGELFF. In DNA, the CDR3 is TGTGCCAGTAGTATCCAGGGGCGGAGGAACACCGGGGAGCTGTTTTTT.

This chain joins TRBV6-5 and TRBJ2-3; 8 positions match TRBD2. V shed 7 bases and J 4 bases; nucleotides not matched to a gene: 10. CDR3 length: 15 residues. Germline-derived CDR1 and CDR2 are MNHEY and SVGAGI. The CDR3 sequence is CASTQYRGGADTQYF. The CDR3 DNA follows: TGTGCCAGCACCCAGTACCGGGGGGGAGCAGATACGCAGTATTTT.

This clone occurred a few times. The rearrangement uses TRBV5-1 and TRBJ2-7; D is uncertain. CDR1 and CDR2 (germline): SGHRS, YFSETQ. The CDR3 consists of 13 residues. The V and J ends lost 0 bases and 5 bases respectively, with 9 bases between them. As DNA, the CDR3 is TGCGCCAGCAGCTTGGTGGCTTTCGACGAGCAGTACTTC. Protein sequence: CASSLVAFDEQYF.

The V call is TRBV5-1, the J call TRBJ2-7, with 7 nucleotides matching TRBD2. There are 14 residues in the CDR3. The germline V gene has CDR1 SGHRS and CDR2 YFSETQ. The J segment lost 5 bases and the V segment lost 0 bases, leaving 5 bases of the junction unmatched. This chain's CDR3 is CASSLDGRSNEQYF. The CDR3 nucleotides read TGCGCCAGCAGCTTGGACGGGAGGTCAAACGAGCAGTACTTC.

This chain uses TRBV18 with TRBJ2-7; no firm D call. Trimming left V 6 bases short and J 6 bases short, with 9 bases between. CDR1 is KGHSH and CDR2 is LQKENI in the germline V gene. The length of the CDR3 is 11 residues. The CDR3 spells CASSSLSEQYF. The CDR3 DNA sequence: TGTGCCAGCTCCTCCCTCAGCGAGCAGTACTTC.

This chain joins TRBV18 and TRBJ2-7; D is ambiguous. The CDR3 loop spans 12 amino acids. CDR1 KGHSH and CDR2 LQKENI come from the germline V gene. Trimming took off 2 bases at V and 5 bases at J, with 7 bases between the two ends. The CDR3 is CASSPARDEQYF. DNA of the CDR3: TGTGCCAGCTCACCAGCACGGGACGAGCAGTACTTC.

The gene calls are TRBV19 and TRBJ1-1; TRBD1 matches 8 bases. With 4 bases clipped from V and 4 bases from J, the junction kept 14 bases outside the gene matches. Germline V gene lookup returns CDR1 LNHDA and CDR2 SQIVND (reference sequence). The CDR3 consists of 17 residues. In DNA form, the CDR3 reads TGTGCCAGTAGTAGAGGTAGACAGGGGATAGGGGGCACTGAAGCTTTCTTT. This encodes CASSRGRQGIGGTEAFF.